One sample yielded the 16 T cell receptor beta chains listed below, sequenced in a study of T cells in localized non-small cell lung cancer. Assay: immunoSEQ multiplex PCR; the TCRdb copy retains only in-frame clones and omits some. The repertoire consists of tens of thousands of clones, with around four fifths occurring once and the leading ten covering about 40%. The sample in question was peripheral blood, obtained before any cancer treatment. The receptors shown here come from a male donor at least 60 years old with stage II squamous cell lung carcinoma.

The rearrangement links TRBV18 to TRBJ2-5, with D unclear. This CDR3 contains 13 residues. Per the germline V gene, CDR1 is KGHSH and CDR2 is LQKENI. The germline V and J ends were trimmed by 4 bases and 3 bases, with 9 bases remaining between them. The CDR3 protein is CASSLNREETQYF. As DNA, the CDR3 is TGTGCCAGCTCACTGAATCGGGAAGAGACCCAGTACTTC.

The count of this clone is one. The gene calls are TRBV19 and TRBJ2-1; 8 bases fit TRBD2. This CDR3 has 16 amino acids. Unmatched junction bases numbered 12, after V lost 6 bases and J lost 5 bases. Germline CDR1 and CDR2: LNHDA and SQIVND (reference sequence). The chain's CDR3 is CASSPPGLGNDNEQFF. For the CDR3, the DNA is TGTGCCAGTAGCCCACCGGGACTAGGAAACGACAATGAGCAGTTCTTC.

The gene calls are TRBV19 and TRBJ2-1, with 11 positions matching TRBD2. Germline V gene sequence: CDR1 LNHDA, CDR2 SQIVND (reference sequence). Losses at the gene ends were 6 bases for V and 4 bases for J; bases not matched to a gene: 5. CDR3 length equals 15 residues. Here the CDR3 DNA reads TGTGCCAGTAGGTGGCTAGCGGGGGGATACAATGAGCAGTTCTTC. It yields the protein CASRWLAGGYNEQFF.

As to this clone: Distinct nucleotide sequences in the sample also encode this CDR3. In DNA, the CDR3 is TGTGCCAGCAGCTTAGGTACGGACTACGAGCAGTACTTC. Protein sequence: CASSLGTDYEQYF. The chain combines TRBV11-2 with TRBJ2-7, with D uncertain. CDR1 is SGHAT and CDR2 is FQNNGV in the germline V gene. The CDR3 is 13 amino acids. Trimming shortened V by 1 base and J by 3 bases, and 7 bases separated the two germline ends. Drawing the rest from reference TRBV11-2 and TRBJ2-7, the complete variable domain is EAGVAQSPRYKIIEKRQSVAFWCNPISGHATLYWYQQILGQGPKLLIQFQNNGVVDDSQLPKDRFSAERLKGVDSTLKIQPAKLEDSAVYLCASSLGTDYEQYFGPGTRLTVT.

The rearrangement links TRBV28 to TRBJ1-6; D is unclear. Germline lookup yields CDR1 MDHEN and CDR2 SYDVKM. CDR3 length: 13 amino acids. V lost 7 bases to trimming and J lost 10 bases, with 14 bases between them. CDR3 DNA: TGTGCCAGCACCCCCCCGAGTGGGTCACCCCTCCACTTT. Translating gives CASTPPSGSPLHF.

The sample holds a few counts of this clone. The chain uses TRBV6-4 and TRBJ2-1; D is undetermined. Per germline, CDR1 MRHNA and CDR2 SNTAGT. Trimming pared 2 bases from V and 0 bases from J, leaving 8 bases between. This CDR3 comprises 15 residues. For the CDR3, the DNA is TGTGCCAGCAGTGACACTCTTACCTCCTACAATGAGCAGTTCTTC. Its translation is CASSDTLTSYNEQFF.

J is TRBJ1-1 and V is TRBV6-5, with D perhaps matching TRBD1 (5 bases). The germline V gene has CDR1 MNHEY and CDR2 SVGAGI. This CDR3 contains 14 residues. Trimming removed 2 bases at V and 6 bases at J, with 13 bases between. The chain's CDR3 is CASSYEARGPEAFF. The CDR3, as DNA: TGTGCCAGCAGTTACGAAGCGCGGGGCCCTGAAGCTTTCTTT.

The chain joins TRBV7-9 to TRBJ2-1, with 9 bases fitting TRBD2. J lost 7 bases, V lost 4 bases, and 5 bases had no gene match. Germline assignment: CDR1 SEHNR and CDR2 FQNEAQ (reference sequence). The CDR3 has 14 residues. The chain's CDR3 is CASSWDSGGNEQFF. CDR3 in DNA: TGTGCCAGCAGCTGGGATAGCGGGGGAAATGAGCAGTTCTTC.

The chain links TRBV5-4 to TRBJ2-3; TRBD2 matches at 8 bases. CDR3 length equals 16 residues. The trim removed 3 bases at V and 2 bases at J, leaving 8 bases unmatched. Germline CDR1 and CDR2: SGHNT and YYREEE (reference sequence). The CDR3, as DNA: TGTGCCAGCAGCTCCCCGGGGGGGGACTACACAGATACGCAGTATTTT. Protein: CASSSPGGDYTDTQYF.

The CDR3 region is CASSGMGQQTQYF. CDR3 coding DNA: TGTGCCAGCAGTGGGATGGGGCAACAGACCCAGTACTTC. J is TRBJ2-5 and V is TRBV6-1; D possibly corresponds to TRBD1 (5 bases). The germline CDR1 and CDR2 sequences are MNHNS and SASEGT. The CDR3 has 13 amino acids. The V end lost 4 bases, the J end lost 6 bases, and 12 bases lay between the germline ends.

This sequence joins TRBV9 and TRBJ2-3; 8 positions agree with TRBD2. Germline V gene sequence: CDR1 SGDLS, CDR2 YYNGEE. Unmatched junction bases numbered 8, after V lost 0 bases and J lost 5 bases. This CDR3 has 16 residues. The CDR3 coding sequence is TGTGCCAGCAGCGTAGACACCGGGGGGGCGATAGATACGCAGTATTTT. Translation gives CASSVDTGGAIDTQYF. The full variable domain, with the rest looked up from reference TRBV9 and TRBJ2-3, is DSGVTQTPKHLITATGQRVTLRCSPRSGDLSVYWYQQSLDQGLQFLIQYYNGEERAKGNILERFSAQQFPDLHSELNLSSLELGDSALYFCASSVDTGGAIDTQYFGPGTRLTVL.

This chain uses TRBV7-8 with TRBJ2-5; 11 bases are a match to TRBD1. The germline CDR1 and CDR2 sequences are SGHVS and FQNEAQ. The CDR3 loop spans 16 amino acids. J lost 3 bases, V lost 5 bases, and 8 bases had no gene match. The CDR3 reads CASSLRTGGREETQYF. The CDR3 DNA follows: TGTGCCAGCAGCCTCCGGACAGGGGGCCGAGAAGAGACCCAGTACTTC.

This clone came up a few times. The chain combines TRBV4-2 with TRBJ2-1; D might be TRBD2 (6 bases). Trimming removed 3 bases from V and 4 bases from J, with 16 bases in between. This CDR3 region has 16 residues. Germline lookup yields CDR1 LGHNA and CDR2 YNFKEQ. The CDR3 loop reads CASSQAVAEDYNEQFF. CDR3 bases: TGTGCCAGCAGCCAGGCCGTAGCGGAAGATTACAATGAGCAGTTCTTC.

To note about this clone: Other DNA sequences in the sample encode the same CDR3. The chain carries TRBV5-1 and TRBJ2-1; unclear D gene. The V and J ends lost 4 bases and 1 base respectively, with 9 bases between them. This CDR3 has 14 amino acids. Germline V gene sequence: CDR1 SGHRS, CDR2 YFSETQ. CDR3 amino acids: CASSTDGSYNEQFF. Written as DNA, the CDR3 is TGCGCCAGCAGCACGGACGGGTCCTACAATGAGCAGTTCTTC.

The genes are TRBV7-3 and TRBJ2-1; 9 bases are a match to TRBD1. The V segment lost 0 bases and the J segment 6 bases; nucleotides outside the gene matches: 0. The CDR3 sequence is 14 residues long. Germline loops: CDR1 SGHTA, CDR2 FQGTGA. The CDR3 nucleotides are TGTGCCAGCAGCTTAACGACAGGGGGCAATGAGCAGTTCTTC. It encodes CASSLTTGGNEQFF.

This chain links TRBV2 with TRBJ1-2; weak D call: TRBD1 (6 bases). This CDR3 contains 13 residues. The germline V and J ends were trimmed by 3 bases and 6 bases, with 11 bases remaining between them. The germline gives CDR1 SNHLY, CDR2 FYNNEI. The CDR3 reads CASSDGGAHGYTF. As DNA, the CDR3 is TGTGCCAGCAGTGATGGGGGGGCCCATGGCTACACCTTC.